This TCR beta chain was recovered during a study of blood T cell repertoires in COVID-19. Study overall: Samples of COVID-19 (acute and convalescent) were obtained from the United States, Italy and Spain.

Assay used: immunoSEQ multiplex PCR; TCRdb lists only in-frame clones, some missing. The table includes fewer than 130,000 clones, roughly four fifths detected once. CDR3 length: 15 amino acids. Looked up from germline, CDR1 is SGHRS and CDR2 is YFSETQ. V trimming: 0 bases; J trimming: 4 bases; junction bases outside the gene matches: 5. This clonotype originated in a man between 65 and 85 years old with active or convalescent COVID-19. Input material: peripheral blood. The chain carries TRBV5-1 and TRBJ2-3; 7 nucleotides align to TRBD2. CDR3 bases: TGCGCCAGCAGCTTGGGCGGGAGTGGGCCAGATACGCAGTATTTT. Translation gives CASSLGGSGPDTQYF.